One and the same sample provided the 32 T cell receptor beta chains below, sequenced in a study of shared clonotypes between healthy human individuals. Cells designated naive CD8 were CD45RO-negative and were positively selected for CCR7, with terminally differentiated effector memory CD45RA+ cells excluded. Assay: immunoSEQ multiplex PCR; the TCRdb copy retains only in-frame clones and omits some. This table has over 800,000 clones, 80% to 95% appearing once. Specimen: naive CD8+ T cells sorted from blood. All receptors come from a man aged 25 to 40 in good health.

The CDR3 nucleotides are TGTGCCACCAGGGGGGCGGGTTACCAAAAACTGTTTTTT. Residues: CATRGAGYQKLFF. V is TRBV11-2 and J is TRBJ1-4; 7 bases are shared with TRBD1. V shed 10 bases, J shed 9 bases, and the junction held 11 bases outside the gene matches. Per the germline V gene, CDR1 is SGHAT and CDR2 is FQNNGV. There are 13 residues in the CDR3.

The genes are TRBV7-2 and TRBJ2-1, with TRBD1 as a possible D gene (5 bases). Trimming removed 5 bases at V and 7 bases at J, with 24 bases between. CDR3 length: 17 amino acids. From germline, CDR1 is SGHTA and CDR2 FQGNSA. The CDR3: CASSLNQGRYSFNEQFF. DNA for the CDR3: TGTGCCAGCAGCCTAAATCAGGGAAGGTATAGTTTTAATGAGCAGTTCTTC.

V gene TRBV14 combines with J gene TRBJ2-7; the D gene is possibly TRBD2 (6 bases). The CDR3 contains 16 residues. CDR1 is SGHDN and CDR2 is FVKESK in the germline V gene. V shed 2 bases and J shed 4 bases, with 18 bases lying between them. Here the CDR3 DNA reads TGTGCCAGCAGCCAAAATCTCGGCGGGATACGGTACGAGCAGTACTTC. Translation gives CASSQNLGGIRYEQYF. Full variable domain (remainder filled in from reference TRBV14 and TRBJ2-7): EAGVTQFPSHSVIEKGQTVTLRCDPISGHDNLYWYRRVMGKEIKFLLHFVKESKQDESGMPNNRFLAERTGGTYSTLKVQPAELEDSGVYFCASSQNLGGIRYEQYFGPGTRLTVT.

The V call is TRBV30, the J call TRBJ2-7; 7 nucleotides agree with TRBD2. This CDR3 is built from 14 residues. Germline trimming cut 0 bases from V and 2 bases from J; bases unmatched to any gene: 4. Germline V gene data show CDR1 as GTSNPN and CDR2 as SVGIG (reference sequence). DNA for the CDR3: TGTGCCTGGAGTGTTAGAGGGAGGGCCTACGAGCAGTACTTC. It specifies CAWSVRGRAYEQYF.

V usage is TRBV27 and J usage is TRBJ2-5, with TRBD2 identical over 9 bases. CDR1 MNHEY and CDR2 SMNVEV come from the germline V gene (reference sequence). The CDR3 loop spans 15 amino acids. The J segment lost 5 bases and the V segment lost 1 base, leaving 5 bases of the junction unmatched. CDR3 amino acids: CASSLFRGRAETQYF. CDR3 sequence (DNA): TGTGCCAGCAGTTTATTTCGCGGGAGGGCGGAGACCCAGTACTTC.

This chain connects TRBV6-5 to TRBJ1-3; D is ambiguous. CDR3 size: 12 residues. Germline CDR1 MNHEY, CDR2 SVGAGI. V gave up 8 bases and J gave up 0 bases, with 5 bases separating them. In nucleotides, the CDR3 is TGTGCCAGCCACACCTCTGGAAACACCATATATTTT. Residues: CASHTSGNTIYF.

The rearrangement uses TRBV19 and TRBJ1-1; D is ambiguous. The germline V gene has CDR1 LNHDA and CDR2 SQIVND (reference sequence). The CDR3 is 13 amino acids. The V gene lost 9 bases and the J gene lost 3 bases, with 14 bases spanning the gap. CDR3 coding DNA: TGTGCCAGCAAGCAGTACCTAGACACTGAAGCTTTCTTT. It encodes CASKQYLDTEAFF.

The V and J genes are TRBV7-3 and TRBJ2-1, with 7 bases lining up with TRBD2. Germline values: CDR1 SGHTA, CDR2 FQGTGA. The CDR3 runs to 17 residues. J gave up 0 bases and V 1 base, and 6 bases lay outside the gene matches. In DNA, the CDR3 is TGTGCCAGCAGCTTAATCGGAGGCGGGAGCTCCTACAATGAGCAGTTCTTC. Translation: CASSLIGGGSSYNEQFF.

The rearrangement joins TRBV2 to TRBJ2-2; a weak D match, TRBD2 (5 bases). This CDR3 contains 12 residues. Trimming stripped 7 bases from V and 6 bases from J, with 9 bases between. Germline values: CDR1 SNHLY, CDR2 FYNNEI. This CDR3 reads CASKGGPGELFF. The CDR3, as DNA: TGTGCCAGCAAAGGAGGCCCCGGGGAGCTGTTTTTT.

The chain's CDR3 is CASSNYKISYNEQFF. The CDR3 DNA follows: TGTGCCAGCAGCAACTATAAAATATCCTACAATGAGCAGTTCTTC. The rearrangement links TRBV7-9 to TRBJ2-1; D unresolved. V was clipped by 5 bases and J by 1 base, with 12 bases between them. The CDR3 runs to 15 residues. Germline loops: CDR1 SEHNR, CDR2 FQNEAQ (reference sequence).

DNA for the CDR3: TGTGCCAGCAGTCCGGGACAGTCTAGGTACCAAGAGACCCAGTACTTC. Its protein is CASSPGQSRYQETQYF. This rearrangement joins TRBV28 to TRBJ2-5, with TRBD1 matching over 7 bases. Germline loops: CDR1 MDHEN, CDR2 SYDVKM. This CDR3 has 16 amino acids. With 5 bases clipped from V and 0 bases from J, the junction kept 9 bases outside the gene matches.

The chain combines TRBV27 with TRBJ2-7; 9 nucleotides align to TRBD2. This CDR3 is 15 amino acids long. Trimming removed 6 bases from V and 4 bases from J; junction bases left unmatched: 10. Germline lookup yields CDR1 MNHEY and CDR2 SMNVEV (reference sequence). CDR3 residues: CASSPTSSGSYEQYF. The DNA of the CDR3 is TGTGCCAGCAGCCCTACGAGTAGCGGGAGTTACGAGCAGTACTTC.

In its sample, this clone was seen once. CDR3 loop: CASGDRANTEAFF. The DNA of the CDR3 is TGTGCCAGCGGGGACAGGGCGAACACTGAAGCTTTCTTT. This chain uses TRBV2 with TRBJ1-1, with 9 bases aligning to TRBD1. The length of the CDR3 is 13 residues. V trimming: 8 bases; J trimming: 1 base; junction bases outside the gene matches: 2. Germline V gene sequence: CDR1 SNHLY, CDR2 FYNNEI.

The J gene is TRBJ2-2, the V gene TRBV29-1; 7 bases align to TRBD1. J lost 6 bases, V lost 3 bases, and 10 bases had no gene match. Germline-derived CDR1 and CDR2 are SQVTM and ANQGSEA. This CDR3 contains 15 residues. The CDR3 here is CSVEAVQGRPGELFF. The CDR3 DNA sequence: TGCAGCGTTGAGGCGGTACAGGGGCGGCCCGGGGAGCTGTTTTTT.

Notes on this clone: The sample contains more than one DNA sequence encoding this CDR3. The gene calls are TRBV9 and TRBJ2-1, with 9 bases matching TRBD2. CDR1 is SGDLS and CDR2 is YYNGEE in the germline V gene. The CDR3 is 15 amino acids. Trimming took 0 bases from V and 5 from J; bases not matched to a gene: 3. In DNA form, the CDR3 reads TGTGCCAGCAGCGTAGAGACTAGCGGAGACAATGAGCAGTTCTTC. It encodes CASSVETSGDNEQFF.

This chain uses TRBV7-9 with TRBJ2-3; no definite D call. Germline assignment: CDR1 SEHNR and CDR2 FQNEAQ (reference sequence). CDR3 length: 14 amino acids. V was pared by 8 bases and J by 0 bases, with 12 bases between. CDR3 nucleotide sequence: TGTGCCAGCGTGGCGGCGGAGAGCACAGATACGCAGTATTTT. This gives the protein CASVAAESTDTQYF.

The chain is built from TRBV11-2 and TRBJ2-3; 10 nucleotides line up with TRBD2. V shed 1 base and J 0 bases; nucleotides not matched to a gene: 4. CDR1 is SGHAT, CDR2 FQNNGV, per germline. The CDR3 loop spans 17 amino acids. The CDR3 protein is CASSLGLAGGSTDTQYF. The CDR3 nucleotides read TGTGCCAGCAGCTTAGGGTTAGCGGGAGGAAGCACAGATACGCAGTATTTT.

This clone appeared once. This chain connects TRBV5-4 to TRBJ2-5; 12 nucleotides line up with TRBD2. J lost 5 bases, V lost 4 bases, and 9 bases had no gene match. The CDR3 sequence is 16 residues long. Germline loops: CDR1 SGHNT, CDR2 YYREEE (reference sequence). CDR3 DNA sequence: TGTGCCAGCAGCGTGTCTAGCGGGAGGGCCTTTGAGACCCAGTACTTC. This encodes CASSVSSGRAFETQYF.

This chain joins TRBV14 and TRBJ2-3; D remains ambiguous. Germline V lookup: CDR1 SGHDN, CDR2 FVKESK. This CDR3 comprises 13 residues. The V and J ends lost 7 bases and 2 bases respectively, with 10 bases between them. The CDR3 nucleotides read TGTGCCAGCACCTCCCTAGTCACAGATACGCAGTATTTT. Its protein product is CASTSLVTDTQYF.

V gene TRBV7-2 combines with J gene TRBJ1-2; a weak D match, TRBD1 (6 bases). CDR3 length equals 14 residues. Germline-derived CDR1 and CDR2 are SGHTA and FQGNSA. Trimming cost V 2 bases and J 4 bases, with 11 bases left between them. The CDR3 region is CASSLPGAVYGYTF. The CDR3 coding sequence is TGTGCCAGCAGCTTACCAGGGGCGGTCTATGGCTACACCTTC.

The chain joins TRBV7-9 to TRBJ2-7; 7 bases line up with TRBD1. The CDR3 runs 16 residues. The trim removed 4 bases at V and 2 bases at J, leaving 11 bases unmatched. CDR1 SEHNR and CDR2 FQNEAQ come from the germline V gene (reference sequence). CDR3 sequence reads: CASSWATGVGTYEQYF. CDR3 bases: TGTGCCAGCAGCTGGGCTACAGGGGTAGGGACCTACGAGCAGTACTTC. Using reference TRBV7-9 and TRBJ2-7 for the parts outside the CDR3, the full variable domain is DTGVSQNPRHKITKRGQNVTFRCDPISEHNRLYWYRQTLGQGPEFLTYFQNEAQLEKSRLLSDRFSAERPKGSFSTLEIQRTEQGDSAMYLCASSWATGVGTYEQYFGPGTRLTVT.

The rearrangement uses TRBV18 and TRBJ2-1; 7 nucleotides line up with TRBD2. The CDR3 extends over 15 amino acids. CDR1 and CDR2 from the germline V gene are KGHSH and LQKENI. The V segment lost 0 bases and the J segment 5 bases; nucleotides outside the gene matches: 4. This CDR3 reads CASSPPETSNNEQFF. CDR3 bases: TGTGCCAGCTCACCACCCGAGACTAGCAACAATGAGCAGTTCTTC.

The V and J genes are TRBV4-1 and TRBJ2-1; 8 nucleotides match TRBD2. The germline V gene has CDR1 MGHRA and CDR2 YSYEKL. The junction had 11 bases not matched to a gene; V was cut back by 4 bases and J by 9 bases. CDR3 size: 15 residues. CDR3 nucleotide sequence: TGCGCCAGCAGCCCAGGGATGAGCGGGAGATTTGAGCAGTTCTTC. Translating it yields CASSPGMSGRFEQFF.

The chain couples TRBV19 to TRBJ2-2; no clear D. Germline CDR1 and CDR2: LNHDA and SQIVND (reference sequence). Trimming took off 10 bases at V and 3 bases at J, with 6 bases between the two ends. This CDR3 spans 11 amino acids. For the CDR3, the DNA is TGTGCCACCCCTTACACCGGGGAGCTGTTTTTT. This encodes CATPYTGELFF.

Notes on this clone: The same CDR3 also results from other DNA sequences found in this sample. The chain carries TRBV7-9 and TRBJ2-5, with D tentatively TRBD2 (5 bases). CDR1 SEHNR and CDR2 FQNEAQ come from the germline V gene (reference sequence). The CDR3 covers 13 residues. The V and J ends lost 5 bases and 3 bases respectively, with 10 bases between them. In nucleotides, the CDR3 is TGTGCCAGCAGCCTGAAGAGGGAAGAGACCCAGTACTTC. It is translated as CASSLKREETQYF.

The chain carries TRBV14 and TRBJ2-3; D is possibly TRBD2 (7 bases). Germline V gene data show CDR1 as SGHDN and CDR2 as FVKESK. The CDR3 runs to 17 residues. Trimming left V 4 bases short and J 2 bases short, with 19 bases between. This chain's CDR3 is CASSPPAGGPDTDTQYF. The CDR3 DNA reads as TGTGCCAGCAGCCCCCCGGCCGGGGGGCCAGACACAGATACGCAGTATTTT.

V is TRBV7-9 and J is TRBJ1-2; 7 bases fit TRBD1. The CDR3 totals 15 residues. With V trimmed by 5 bases and J by 6 bases, 12 bases remained unmatched. Germline CDR1 SEHNR, CDR2 FQNEAQ (reference sequence). In DNA, the CDR3 is TGTGCCAGCAGCGGGAGGACGACAGGGAATCATGGCTACACCTTC. The encoded protein is CASSGRTTGNHGYTF.

The chain employs TRBV7-9 and TRBJ1-1; TRBD1 agrees at 8 bases. In germline, CDR1 is SEHNR, CDR2 FQNEAQ (reference sequence). V was clipped by 0 bases and J by 3 bases; unmatched bases: 15. This CDR3 region has 19 residues. The chain's CDR3 is CASSLARIGLDRGDTEAFF. The CDR3 DNA reads TGTGCCAGCAGCTTAGCGCGGATTGGACTCGACAGGGGAGACACTGAAGCTTTCTTT.

The chain has TRBV9 and TRBJ2-7, with TRBD1 matching over 10 bases. The CDR3 is 15 residues long. Germline assignment: CDR1 SGDLS and CDR2 YYNGEE. Germline trimming cut 5 bases from V and 2 bases from J; bases unmatched to any gene: 7. CDR3 in amino acids: CASSPGTGETYEQYF. CDR3 nucleotides: TGTGCCAGCAGTCCCGGGACAGGGGAAACCTACGAGCAGTACTTC.

V is TRBV9 and J is TRBJ2-3; 13 bases fit TRBD2. V shed 4 bases, J shed 4 bases, and the junction held 6 bases outside the gene matches. CDR3 length equals 16 residues. Germline assignment: CDR1 SGDLS and CDR2 YYNGEE. For the CDR3, the DNA is TGTGCCAGCAGCCTTAGGACTAGCGGGAGTGCAGATACGCAGTATTTT. Its protein is CASSLRTSGSADTQYF.

The V gene is TRBV19, the J gene TRBJ2-1; 12 nucleotides line up with TRBD2. The CDR3 covers 17 residues. From germline, CDR1 is LNHDA and CDR2 SQIVND (reference sequence). With 10 bases clipped from V and 8 bases from J, the junction kept 18 bases outside the gene matches. CDR3 nucleotide sequence: TGTGCCACGGAGGGACTAGCGGGTTTAACCCGCTCGCATGAGCAGTTCTTC. Translation: CATEGLAGLTRSHEQFF.

The table lists this clone with a count of one. The rearrangement uses TRBV18 and TRBJ2-7; weak D call: TRBD2 (7 bases). Germline assignment: CDR1 KGHSH and CDR2 LQKENI. The ends were cut back, 3 bases at V and 2 bases at J, with 17 bases in the middle. CDR3 length equals 16 residues. Here the CDR3 DNA reads TGTGCCAGCTCACCGTTAGGGGGGAGGGGGGCCTACGAGCAGTACTTC. Amino acid sequence: CASSPLGGRGAYEQYF.